Each of the 8 T cell receptor beta chains below was sequenced from the same sample in a study of CD8+CD57+ T cells in acquired aplastic anemia. All sequencing subjects had displayed CD8+CD57+ cell expansion on flow cytometry. Genomic DNA, serving as template, underwent TCR beta VDJ and CDR3 profiling. TCRdb reprocessed the reads with MiXCR, giving one entry per CDR3 protein. The data contain a few hundred thousand distinct CDR3 sequences, under 40% of them singletons. Material: sorted CD4+, CD8+, or CD8+CD57+ T cells (not recorded which) from PBMCs. The receptors derive from a human donor with aplastic anemia.

V gene TRBV7-3 combines with J gene TRBJ2-1, with a possible D match to TRBD2 (5 bases). Germline values: CDR1 SGHTA, CDR2 FQGTGA. The CDR3 loop spans 14 amino acids. V was pared by 3 bases and J by 8 bases, with 14 bases between. The CDR3 region has the DNA TGTGCCAGCAGCTTTTATGACCGGCGGGATGAGCAGTTCTTC. Its translation: CASSFYDRRDEQFF.

To note about this clonotype: At one of its ends the junction is not consistent with the germline gene, which may arise from a read error. This chain connects TRBV12-3 or TRBV12-4 to TRBJ1-1; possible D gene TRBD1, 5 bases. CDR3 length: 14 amino acids. For the CDR3, the DNA is TGTGCCAGCAGCTACGGGGGGGGAGGCACTGAGGCTTTCTTT. Its translation: CASSYGGGGTEAFF.

This clonotype was observed a few times. This sequence joins TRBV7-9 and TRBJ1-1; TRBD1 matches at 8 bases. Losses at the gene ends were 4 bases for V and 4 bases for J; bases not matched to a gene: 5. The CDR3 is made up of 14 amino acids. Germline CDR1 is SEHNR and CDR2 is FQNEAQ (reference sequence). The CDR3 region is CASSSDRVTTEAFF. The CDR3 nucleotides read TGTGCCAGCAGCTCGGACAGGGTTACCACTGAAGCTTTCTTT. The variable domain in full, with the rest retrieved from reference TRBV7-9 and TRBJ1-1, is DTGVSQNPRHKITKRGQNVTFRCDPISEHNRLYWYRQTLGQGPEFLTYFQNEAQLEKSRLLSDRFSAERPKGSFSTLEIQRTEQGDSAMYLCASSSDRVTTEAFFGQGTRLTVV.

A remark on this clonotype: A much bigger clone sits one base away, suggesting this may be a read error. The J gene is TRBJ1-5, the V gene TRBV7-6, with a tentative D call TRBD1 (6 bases). There are 13 residues in the CDR3. Germline lookup yields CDR1 SGHVS and CDR2 FNYEAQ. The CDR3 is CAGSWGLNQPQHF. CDR3 coding DNA: TGTGCCGGCAGCTGGGGGCTCAATCAGCCCCAGCATTTT.

The J gene is TRBJ2-3, the V gene TRBV10-2, with 7 bases matching TRBD2. The CDR3 consists of 17 residues. The V gene end was trimmed by 2 bases and the J gene end by 1 base; junction bases not matched to a gene: 9. Germline loops: CDR1 WSHSY, CDR2 SAAADI. The CDR3 DNA reads as TGCGCCAGCAGTGAGCCAAAAGGGAGGGGCGGCACAGATACGCAGTATTTT. Protein: CASSEPKGRGGTDTQYF.

J is TRBJ2-4 and V is TRBV10-2; 12 bases are a match to TRBD2. The CDR3 is made up of 17 amino acids. V shed 4 bases and J 3 bases; nucleotides not matched to a gene: 7. CDR1 is WSHSY, CDR2 SAAADI, per germline. The CDR3 DNA reads as TGCGCCAGCAGTGGACTAGCGGGAGATGTCGTCAAAAACATTCAGTACTTC. Translated, it gives CASSGLAGDVVKNIQYF.

This clonotype has at least ten counts. This sequence joins TRBV2 and TRBJ1-5; perhaps TRBD1 as D (5 bases). The ends were cut back, 6 bases at V and 5 bases at J, with 17 bases in the middle. The CDR3 is 15 amino acids. Germline V gives CDR1 SNHLY, CDR2 FYNNEI. Written as DNA, the CDR3 is TGTGCCAGCAGCTCACTAAGGGTGGGGGATCAGCCCCAGCATTTT. Its translation is CASSSLRVGDQPQHF.

This clonotype was detected a few times. The rearrangement links TRBV14 to TRBJ1-1, with TRBD1 matching over 7 bases. The CDR3 has 15 amino acids. Germline V gene lookup returns CDR1 SGHDN and CDR2 FVKESK. V shed 0 bases, J shed 4 bases, and the junction held 5 bases outside the gene matches. CDR3 protein: CASSQDGAGGTEAFF. CDR3 in DNA: TGTGCCAGCAGCCAAGATGGGGCAGGGGGCACTGAAGCTTTCTTT.